This T cell receptor (beta chain) was profiled in a study of T cells in Graves' hyperthyroidism and ophthalmopathy. Stable disease denoted Graves' hyperthyroidism without ophthalmopathy progression within 18 months. Patients were aged 18 to 65, had disease duration under 2 months, and had newly diagnosed hyperthyroidism. The CDR3 has 17 amino acids. The V and J ends lost 5 bases and 5 bases, in that order; junction bases with no gene match: 15. Germline values: CDR1 MNHEY, CDR2 SVGEGT. RNA transcripts yielded amplified TCR beta CDR3 regions. HTBI primers were the set used in a first-round RT-PCR of the TCR CDR3. TCRdb used MiXCR to reprocess the multiplex PCR reads, holding one entry per CDR3 protein. The table shows around 420,000 distinct CDR3 sequences, with 15% to 17% occurring only once.

Sequencing used blood. The V gene is TRBV6-2 or TRBV6-3, the J gene TRBJ2-7; 10 bases align to TRBD1. The TCR originated in a young woman with Graves' hyperthyroidism. Written as DNA, the CDR3 is TGTGCCAGCAGTGACCCGCCCAAGGGGACAGGGGTAAACGAGCAGTACTTC. The encoded protein is CASSDPPKGTGVNEQYF.